These 5 T cell receptor beta chains share one sample of origin, sequenced in a study of T cells in Graves' hyperthyroidism and ophthalmopathy. RNA transcripts provided the source from which TCR beta CDR3 regions were amplified. A set of HTBI primers served as the primers for a first-round RT-PCR of the TCR CDR3. MiXCR, applied by TCRdb to the multiplex PCR reads, yields one record per CDR3 protein. The sample has around 450,000 distinct CDR3 sequences; less than 20% are singletons. The sample consisted of blood. These receptors all stem from a woman between 18 and 29 years old with Graves' hyperthyroidism.

Comments on this clonotype: The junction shows a germline mismatch at one end, possibly a read error. The gene calls are TRBV2 and TRBJ1-1; perhaps TRBD1 as D (6 bases). Germline V gene sequence: CDR1 SNHLY, CDR2 FYNNEI. The CDR3 totals 15 residues. CDR3 sequence: CASREMAGRGAEAFF. The CDR3 DNA reads as TGTGCCAGCAGGGAAATGGCAGGCCGGGGGGCTGAAGCCTTCTTT.

This clonotype appeared many times. This rearrangement joins TRBV9 to TRBJ1-2; D remains ambiguous. Germline lookup yields CDR1 SGDLS and CDR2 YYNGEE. There are 15 residues in the CDR3. Trimming stripped 0 bases from V and 2 bases from J, with 11 bases between. CDR3 DNA: TGTGCCAGCAGCGTAGGGGTAGACACCAACTATGGCTACACCTTC. This codes for CASSVGVDTNYGYTF.

Only a few counts were recorded for this clonotype. The chain has TRBV7-2 and TRBJ1-1; D ambiguous. Germline CDR1 SGHTA, CDR2 FQGNSA. The CDR3 totals 11 residues. The V gene lost 6 bases and the J gene lost 11 bases, with 13 bases spanning the gap. The CDR3 DNA reads TGTGCCAGCAGTTCCGGACTTTTGGCTTTCTTT. Amino acids: CASSSGLLAFF.

This clonotype has more than one count but fewer than ten. CDR3 amino acids: CAISEGGPQHF. CDR3 sequence (DNA): TGTGCCATCAGTGAAGGAGGTCCCCAGCATTTT. This rearrangement joins TRBV10-3 to TRBJ1-5; no reliable D call. V gave up 3 bases and J gave up 10 bases, with 7 bases separating them. Germline loops: CDR1 ENHRY, CDR2 SYGVKD. The CDR3 is 11 residues long.

Remarks on this clonotype: At one end, the junction sequence differs from germline, possibly due to a read error. V gene TRBV20-1 combines with J gene TRBJ2-7; TRBD2 agrees at 10 bases. Looked up from germline, CDR1 is DFQATT and CDR2 is SNEGSKA (reference sequence). This CDR3 region has 15 residues. CDR3 in DNA: TGCAGTGCTTATCCGGGACTAGCGATCTCCTACAAGCAGTACTTC. Its translation: CSAYPGLAISYKQYF.